Listed here are 18 T cell receptor beta chains from one sample, sequenced in a study of cytomegalovirus exposure and HLA in healthy donors. With 60 Vbeta and 13 Jbeta primers, the PCR was carried out. Libraries were prepared by immunoSEQ multiplex PCR; TCRdb keeps only in-frame clonotypes and omits some of them. The table shows fewer than 90,000 clones, with under 80% occurring only once. Source material: PBMCs. The receptor source for this set is a man aged 25-45 years in good health and CMV-seropositive.

The gene calls are TRBV6-4 and TRBJ2-2, with 7 bases identical to TRBD1. Germline-derived CDR1 and CDR2 are MRHNA and SNTAGT. This CDR3 is built from 14 residues. The V and J ends lost 3 bases and 4 bases, in that order; junction bases with no gene match: 2. CDR3 protein: CASSDRDSTGELFF. For the CDR3, the DNA is TGTGCCAGCAGTGATCGGGACAGCACCGGGGAGCTGTTTTTT.

There are a few counts of this clone. The V gene is TRBV6-1, the J gene TRBJ2-7; 7 positions match TRBD1. Germline-derived CDR1 and CDR2 are MNHNS and SASEGT. The CDR3 loop spans 16 amino acids. The trim removed 1 base at V and 1 base at J, leaving 7 bases unmatched. The CDR3 DNA reads TGTGCCAGCAGTGAAGTCTGGCAGGGGGTTTCCTACGAGCAGTACTTC. Translating gives CASSEVWQGVSYEQYF.

This clone was counted only a few times. The V gene is TRBV5-1, the J gene TRBJ1-1, with 7 nucleotides matching TRBD1. V lost 4 bases to trimming and J lost 1 base; unmatched junction nucleotides: 10. The CDR3 is 16 residues long. The germline V gene encodes CDR1 SGHRS and CDR2 YFSETQ. The CDR3, as DNA: TGCGCCAGCAGCCACAGACAGGGTCCGACGAACACTGAAGCTTTCTTT. This sequence encodes CASSHRQGPTNTEAFF.

The V and J genes are TRBV7-3 and TRBJ2-7, with 9 positions matching TRBD1. CDR3 length equals 14 residues. In germline, CDR1 is SGHTA, CDR2 FQGTGA. V gave up 4 bases and J gave up 1 base; unmatched junction bases: 2. CDR3 nucleotides: TGTGCCAGCAGCTCCGGGACAGGGTCCTACGAGCAGTACTTC. Protein product: CASSSGTGSYEQYF.

The rearrangement joins TRBV15 to TRBJ2-7; D perhaps matches TRBD1 (6 bases). Germline V gene data show CDR1 as LNHNV and CDR2 as YYDKDF (reference sequence). The CDR3 totals 16 residues. Trimming pared 1 base from V and 0 bases from J, leaving 13 bases between. DNA of the CDR3: TGTGCCACCAGCAGAGGTCTCGGACAGACCTCCTACGAGCAGTACTTC. Its translation: CATSRGLGQTSYEQYF.

This clone was detected only a few times. The CDR3 region has the DNA TGCGCCAGCAGCTTCGGAGGGTTTGGGGGAGAAAAACTGTTTTTT. Translation: CASSFGGFGGEKLFF. V usage is TRBV5-1 and J usage is TRBJ1-4; D possibly corresponds to TRBD1 (5 bases). CDR1 is SGHRS and CDR2 is YFSETQ in the germline V gene. The CDR3 runs to 15 residues. Trimming stripped 2 bases from V and 8 bases from J, with 16 bases between.

The chain uses TRBV4-2 and TRBJ2-2; a weak D match, TRBD1 (5 bases). The CDR3 extends over 13 amino acids. Germline V CDR1 and CDR2: LGHNA, YNFKEQ. The germline V and J ends were trimmed by 4 bases and 6 bases, with 9 bases remaining between them. The CDR3 loop reads CASSRRESGELFF. The DNA of the CDR3 is TGTGCCAGCAGCCGCAGGGAATCCGGGGAGCTGTTTTTT.

Sample share makes this clone medium-sized. The chain carries TRBV7-9 and TRBJ1-2; TRBD1 agrees at 10 bases. The V and J ends lost 1 base and 6 bases, in that order; junction bases with no gene match: 8. CDR3 length: 16 residues. Germline loops: CDR1 SEHNR, CDR2 FQNEAQ (reference sequence). CDR3 amino acids: CASSLDPGQGINGYTF. In DNA form, the CDR3 reads TGTGCCAGCAGCTTAGACCCGGGACAGGGGATTAATGGCTACACCTTC.

J is TRBJ1-2 and V is TRBV6-1; 7 bases agree with TRBD1. Germline assignment: CDR1 MNHNS and CDR2 SASEGT. J lost 4 bases, V lost 2 bases, and 4 bases had no gene match. The CDR3 loop spans 14 amino acids. The CDR3 DNA follows: TGTGCCAGCAGTGAAAGAACAGGGGTCTATGGCTACACCTTC. Protein product: CASSERTGVYGYTF.

The CDR3 spells CASSLGSPRNYIQYF. For the CDR3, the DNA is TGTGCCAGCAGCTTAGGGTCCCCTAGGAATTACATTCAGTACTTC. This rearrangement joins TRBV7-2 to TRBJ2-4; D is unresolved. Trimming took 1 base from V and 8 from J, leaving 15 bases between them. Germline CDR1 SGHTA, CDR2 FQGNSA. This CDR3 spans 15 amino acids. Full variable domain (outside the CDR3, taken from reference TRBV7-2 and TRBJ2-4): GAGVSQSPSNKVTEKGKDVELRCDPISGHTALYWYRQSLGQGLEFLIYFQGNSAPDKSGLPSDRFSAERTGGSVSTLTIQRTQQEDSAVYLCASSLGSPRNYIQYFGAGTRLSVL.

A few counts support this clone. V and J are TRBV27 and TRBJ1-5; D is possibly TRBD1 (6 bases). This CDR3 contains 13 residues. V dropped 6 bases and J dropped 6 bases, with 12 bases sitting between them. Germline CDR1 reads MNHEY; CDR2 reads SMNVEV (reference sequence). CDR3: CASSSQGVQPQHF. As DNA, the CDR3 is TGTGCCAGCAGCTCACAGGGAGTTCAGCCCCAGCATTTT.

The genes are TRBV7-9 and TRBJ2-1, with D perhaps matching TRBD2 (5 bases). Germline values: CDR1 SEHNR, CDR2 FQNEAQ (reference sequence). Trimming took 7 bases from V and 2 from J, leaving 15 bases between them. This CDR3 is 15 amino acids long. The CDR3 here is CASMREALAYNEQFF. CDR3 DNA: TGTGCCAGCATGAGGGAAGCGCTAGCCTACAATGAGCAGTTCTTC.

J is TRBJ2-4 and V is TRBV7-2, with a possible D match to TRBD2 (5 bases). The V gene's germline CDR1 is SGHTA and CDR2 FQGNSA. CDR3 length: 17 amino acids. V was shortened by 1 base and J by 0 bases, with 13 bases between the two germline ends. CDR3 DNA: TGTGCCAGCAGCTTAGACGCCCCGGGGTTAGCCAAAAACATTCAGTACTTC. Translating gives CASSLDAPGLAKNIQYF.

The chain couples TRBV30 to TRBJ1-6; a possible D gene is TRBD1 (6 bases). Germline V CDR1 and CDR2: GTSNPN, SVGIG (reference sequence). V lost 4 bases, J lost 12 bases, and 16 bases lay in between. The CDR3 is made up of 13 amino acids. As DNA, the CDR3 is TGTGCCTGGAAGGGGGTGGACAGAGGACCCCTCCACTTT. Translated: CAWKGVDRGPLHF. Drawing the rest from reference TRBV30 and TRBJ1-6, the complete variable domain is SQTIHQWPATLVQPVGSPLSLECTVEGTSNPNLYWYRQAAGRGLQLLFYSVGIGQISSEVPQNLSASRPQDRQFILSSKKLLLSDSGFYLCAWKGVDRGPLHFGNGTRLTVT.

The rearrangement joins TRBV5-1 to TRBJ1-5, with 8 bases lining up with TRBD1. This CDR3 spans 16 amino acids. Germline CDR1 SGHRS, CDR2 YFSETQ. Losses at the gene ends were 4 bases for V and 2 bases for J; bases not matched to a gene: 8. CDR3 sequence: CASSISPTGGNQPQHF. In nucleotides, the CDR3 is TGCGCCAGCAGCATAAGCCCGACAGGGGGCAATCAGCCCCAGCATTTT.

The gene calls are TRBV19 and TRBJ2-1, with TRBD1 matching over 8 bases. The J segment lost 6 bases and the V segment lost 8 bases, leaving 6 bases of the junction unmatched. The CDR3 sequence is 13 residues long. Germline V gives CDR1 LNHDA, CDR2 SQIVND (reference sequence). The CDR3 DNA sequence: TGTGCCAGTTGGGACAGGTGGAGCAATGAGCAGTTCTTC. Its protein is CASWDRWSNEQFF.

The V and J genes are TRBV4-3 and TRBJ2-5; TRBD2 agrees at 9 bases. Germline CDR1 is LGHNA and CDR2 is YSLEER. The CDR3 extends over 15 amino acids. Germline trimming cut 0 bases from V and 5 bases from J; bases unmatched to any gene: 4. CDR3 residues: CASSQERGGGETQYF. The DNA of the CDR3 is TGCGCCAGCAGCCAAGAGCGGGGGGGCGGGGAGACCCAGTACTTC.

The chain carries TRBV4-3 and TRBJ2-5; no clear D. The tail of the sequence fits TRBJ2-7 better, so the J call may be wrong. Germline CDR1 reads LGHNA; CDR2 reads YSLEER. This CDR3 is 15 amino acids long. The CDR3 DNA reads TGCGCCAGCAGCCAAGATTCTGGAAAAAACTACGAGCAGTACTTC. This sequence encodes CASSQDSGKNYEQYF.